Each of the 11 T cell receptor beta chains below was sequenced from the same sample in a study of T cell responses to AZD1222 COVID-19 vaccine. Libraries were prepared by immunoSEQ multiplex PCR; TCRdb keeps only in-frame clonotypes and omits some of them. The sample holds some 130,000 clones, about 92% seen once. Sequenced here: peripheral blood, sampled on day 0 of AZD1222 vaccination. The source is an adult in good health.

This chain connects TRBV4-1 to TRBJ1-5, with D possibly being TRBD1 (5 bases). The V end was cut by 3 bases, the J end by 10 bases, with 10 bases between. Germline V gene sequence: CDR1 MGHRA, CDR2 YSYEKL. The CDR3 extends over 12 amino acids. Here the CDR3 reads CASSHPGRPQHF. For the CDR3, the DNA is TGCGCCAGCAGCCACCCAGGGAGACCCCAGCATTTT.

The V and J genes are TRBV27 and TRBJ2-2; possible D gene TRBD1, 6 bases. The V and J ends lost 1 base and 4 bases respectively, with 10 bases between them. The CDR3 runs 15 residues. Germline V gives CDR1 MNHEY, CDR2 SMNVEV (reference sequence). The CDR3 DNA follows: TGTGCCAGCAGTTTATTGCCAGGGGCCACCGGGGAGCTGTTTTTT. Translating gives CASSLLPGATGELFF.

This chain links TRBV28 with TRBJ1-2; D is ambiguous. The CDR3 covers 15 residues. The V end was cut by 5 bases, the J end by 6 bases, with 19 bases between. Germline-derived CDR1 and CDR2 are MDHEN and SYDVKM. In DNA form, the CDR3 reads TGTGCCAGCAGTAGTCTGGGCAACCCGTGGGATGGCTACACCTTC. Translated: CASSSLGNPWDGYTF.

This clone was picked up a small number of times. The chain combines TRBV9 with TRBJ1-2; possibly TRBD1 for D (5 bases). The CDR3 loop spans 15 amino acids. Trimming stripped 1 base from V and 2 bases from J, with 12 bases between. Germline V gives CDR1 SGDLS, CDR2 YYNGEE. CDR3 loop: CASSVQPGPNYGYTF. CDR3 DNA sequence: TGTGCCAGCAGCGTACAACCAGGGCCGAACTATGGCTACACCTTC. Looking up the rest from reference TRBV9 and TRBJ1-2 gives the full variable domain: DSGVTQTPKHLITATGQRVTLRCSPRSGDLSVYWYQQSLDQGLQFLIQYYNGEERAKGNILERFSAQQFPDLHSELNLSSLELGDSALYFCASSVQPGPNYGYTFGSGTRLTVV.

This chain links TRBV27 with TRBJ2-5, with D unresolved. In germline, CDR1 is MNHEY, CDR2 SMNVEV (reference sequence). There are 10 residues in the CDR3. V lost 11 bases, J lost 5 bases, and 9 bases lay in between. The CDR3 nucleotides read TGTGCCCCAAAGGACGAGACCCAGTACTTC. It codes for CAPKDETQYF.

This chain uses TRBV30 with TRBJ2-1, with TRBD2 matching over 8 bases. Germline assignment: CDR1 GTSNPN and CDR2 SVGIG (reference sequence). The CDR3 totals 15 residues. Trimming removed 5 bases from V and 7 bases from J; junction bases left unmatched: 13. DNA for the CDR3: TGTGCCTGGGTAGGAGGAGCGGGAGTGGGAAATGAGCAGTTCTTC. Translating it yields CAWVGGAGVGNEQFF.

The chain combines TRBV12-3 or TRBV12-4 with TRBJ1-5; 8 bases map to TRBD1. The J segment lost 7 bases and the V segment lost 7 bases, leaving 6 bases of the junction unmatched. The CDR3 is made up of 13 amino acids. CDR3 residues: CASNSYRGQPQHF. CDR3 in DNA: TGTGCCAGCAATTCTTACAGGGGGCAGCCCCAGCATTTT.

This clone occurred a few times. The chain joins TRBV5-1 to TRBJ2-3, with D possibly TRBD2 on 5 matching bases. CDR1 is SGHRS, CDR2 YFSETQ, per germline. Trimming took 2 bases from V and 0 from J, leaving 7 bases between them. CDR3 length: 14 residues. The CDR3 sequence: CASSFSASTDTQYF. The CDR3 nucleotides are TGCGCCAGCAGCTTTAGCGCTAGCACAGATACGCAGTATTTT.

The chain couples TRBV2 to TRBJ1-5, with unresolved D. The CDR3 spans 14 residues. Germline loops: CDR1 SNHLY, CDR2 FYNNEI. The V end lost 4 bases, the J end lost 7 bases, and 14 bases lay between the germline ends. CDR3 in DNA: TGTGCCAGCAGTGTTCGGTGGTTGGAACAGCCCCAGCATTTT. Its protein is CASSVRWLEQPQHF.

The rearrangement links TRBV24-1 to TRBJ1-5; 9 bases align to TRBD1. V was clipped by 4 bases and J by 1 base; unmatched bases: 7. Germline CDR1 reads KGHDR; CDR2 reads SFDVKD. The CDR3 totals 17 residues. The CDR3 loop reads CATSDSGTGLSNQPQHF. The DNA of the CDR3 is TGTGCCACCAGTGACTCCGGGACAGGGTTGAGCAATCAGCCCCAGCATTTT.

The V gene is TRBV6-1, the J gene TRBJ2-5, with D unresolved. The germline V gene has CDR1 MNHNS and CDR2 SASEGT. The V end was cut by 2 bases, the J end by 2 bases, with 0 bases between. The CDR3 totals 11 residues. The CDR3 is CASSEQETQYF. The CDR3 DNA follows: TGTGCCAGCAGTGAACAAGAGACCCAGTACTTC.